These 14 T cell receptor beta chains were sequenced from one sample in a study of Ad26.COV2.S vaccination and SARS-CoV-2 variants. Sequencing was performed with immunoSEQ multiplex PCR; in TCRdb, only in-frame clones are kept and a portion is missing. The sample records 250,000 or so clones, 87% being singletons. The treatment here: over 15 received Ad26.COV2.S at low or high dose, single or two shots; five or six received placebo; per-sample allocation not given. Samples analyzed were those drawn on day 63 after the first vaccine or placebo injection. The specimen was peripheral blood, collected in a trial of Ad26.COV2.S vaccine versus placebo. The origin of the receptors is a person aged 18 to 65 who received the Ad26.COV2.S COVID-19 vaccine or a placebo.

V usage is TRBV7-2 and J usage is TRBJ1-1, with TRBD1 matching 7 bases. CDR1 and CDR2 from the germline V gene are SGHTA and FQGNSA. This CDR3 region has 13 residues. The V gene end was trimmed by 5 bases and the J gene end by 7 bases; junction bases not matched to a gene: 7. The CDR3 sequence is CASSDTGQVEAFF. CDR3 nucleotides: TGTGCCAGCAGCGACACCGGACAGGTTGAAGCTTTCTTT.

The chain combines TRBV18 with TRBJ1-5, with a possible D match to TRBD1 (6 bases). CDR3 size: 16 residues. Trimming shortened V by 2 bases and J by 2 bases, and 13 bases separated the two germline ends. Germline CDR1 reads KGHSH; CDR2 reads LQKENI. The CDR3 sequence: CASSPVRRQGNQPQHF. Here the CDR3 DNA reads TGTGCCAGCTCACCAGTTCGGCGACAGGGCAATCAGCCCCAGCATTTT.

This chain uses TRBV18 with TRBJ2-1; perhaps TRBD2 as D (5 bases). CDR1 KGHSH and CDR2 LQKENI come from the germline V gene. The CDR3 is 17 amino acids. Trimming removed 3 bases at V and 1 base at J, with 16 bases between. DNA for the CDR3: TGTGCCAGCTCACCGGCAGGTAGCGCTGGGTCCTACAATGAGCAGTTCTTC. Translated, it gives CASSPAGSAGSYNEQFF. Supplemented by reference TRBV18 and TRBJ2-1, the full variable domain reads NAGVMQNPRHLVRRRGQEARLRCSPMKGHSHVYWYRQLPEEGLKFMVYLQKENIIDESGMPKERFSAEFPKEGPSILRIQQVVRGDSAAYFCASSPAGSAGSYNEQFFGPGTRLTVL.

The chain couples TRBV9 to TRBJ1-3; D ambiguous. V was cut by 4 bases and J by 6 bases, with 17 bases left in between. CDR1 and CDR2 from the germline V gene are SGDLS and YYNGEE. CDR3 length equals 15 residues. CDR3 DNA sequence: TGTGCCAGCAGCTGGGAGCTTGGTGAGGAAAACACCATATATTTT. Protein product: CASSWELGEENTIYF.

The genes are TRBV16 and TRBJ1-1; tentative D call: TRBD1 (5 bases). Per the germline V gene, CDR1 is KGHSY and CDR2 is FQNENV. The CDR3 runs to 15 residues. Between the trimmed V and J ends, which lost 2 bases and 1 base, there was a span of 11 bases. CDR3 nucleotides: TGTGCCAGCAGCCAAGAGGGACTGTCGAACACTGAAGCTTTCTTT. Its translation is CASSQEGLSNTEAFF.

This chain uses TRBV4-1 with TRBJ1-1; D ambiguous. The CDR3 is made up of 14 amino acids. The germline V and J ends were trimmed by 4 bases and 1 base, with 10 bases remaining between them. Germline V gives CDR1 MGHRA, CDR2 YSYEKL. The CDR3, as DNA: TGCGCCAGCAGCCCGAGGCCAGGGAACACTGAAGCTTTCTTT. Its protein is CASSPRPGNTEAFF.

This clone appeared once. The rearrangement links TRBV19 to TRBJ2-7; D is unclear. This CDR3 has 14 amino acids. Trimming left V 4 bases short and J 3 bases short, with 13 bases between. Germline assignment: CDR1 LNHDA and CDR2 SQIVND (reference sequence). CDR3 sequence (DNA): TGTGCCAGTAGTAGGGCAGATAAAATCTACGAGCAGTACTTC. Protein: CASSRADKIYEQYF.

The V gene is TRBV5-1, the J gene TRBJ2-1, with 7 bases fitting TRBD2. CDR3 length: 15 amino acids. J was trimmed by 4 bases and V by 3 bases; bases with no gene match: 7. Looked up from germline, CDR1 is SGHRS and CDR2 is YFSETQ. CDR3 bases: TGCGCCAGCAGCTGGGGAGCGGGAACGTACAATGAGCAGTTCTTC. Translating it yields CASSWGAGTYNEQFF.

The chain joins TRBV4-1 to TRBJ1-4; 7 nucleotides agree with TRBD1. CDR3 length equals 16 residues. V shed 4 bases, J shed 7 bases, and the junction held 12 bases outside the gene matches. The germline CDR1 and CDR2 sequences are MGHRA and YSYEKL. CDR3 residues: CASSRTQGGATEKLFF. The DNA for the CDR3 is TGCGCCAGCAGCCGTACTCAGGGGGGCGCGACTGAAAAACTGTTTTTT.

The chain has TRBV4-2 and TRBJ1-2; no reliable D call. The CDR3 is 13 amino acids. V shed 0 bases and J shed 5 bases, with 7 bases lying between them. Looked up from germline, CDR1 is LGHNA and CDR2 is YNFKEQ. CDR3 in DNA: TGTGCCAGCAGCCAAGAGATGGGGTATGGCTACACCTTC. The encoded protein is CASSQEMGYGYTF.

The J gene is TRBJ2-2, the V gene TRBV24-1; weak D call: TRBD1 (6 bases). The V gene lost 7 bases and the J gene lost 0 bases, with 8 bases spanning the gap. The CDR3 spans 14 residues. The germline CDR1 and CDR2 sequences are KGHDR and SFDVKD. As DNA, the CDR3 is TGTGCCACCAGGGGGACATCGAACACCGGGGAGCTGTTTTTT. Encoded protein: CATRGTSNTGELFF.

The chain has TRBV14 and TRBJ2-3, with 14 positions matching TRBD2. Trimming took 4 bases from V and 4 from J; bases not matched to a gene: 13. Germline lookup yields CDR1 SGHDN and CDR2 FVKESK. There are 19 residues in the CDR3. CDR3 protein: CASSRGWAGLAGGPDTQYF. The CDR3 DNA sequence: TGTGCCAGCAGCCGCGGGTGGGCCGGACTAGCGGGGGGCCCAGATACGCAGTATTTT.

Remarks on this clone: Different DNA sequences within this sample yield the same CDR3. The chain recombines TRBV30 with TRBJ2-1, with 8 nucleotides matching TRBD2. Per germline, CDR1 GTSNPN and CDR2 SVGIG (reference sequence). The CDR3 length is 13 residues. V lost 3 bases, J lost 2 bases, and 0 bases stayed unmatched. The CDR3: CAWSGGAYNEQFF. In nucleotides, the CDR3 is TGTGCCTGGAGCGGGGGGGCCTACAATGAGCAGTTCTTC.

The chain combines TRBV11-1 with TRBJ1-1, with D unresolved. The germline V gene has CDR1 SGHAT and CDR2 FQDESV (reference sequence). This CDR3 contains 12 residues. Trimming took 1 base from V and 6 from J, leaving 6 bases between them. The chain's CDR3 is CASSLGLAEAFF. CDR3 sequence (DNA): TGTGCCAGCAGCTTAGGGCTCGCTGAAGCTTTCTTT. Full variable domain (rest looked up from reference TRBV11-1 and TRBJ1-1): EAEVAQSPRYKITEKSQAVAFWCDPISGHATLYWYRQILGQGPELLVQFQDESVVDDSQLPKDRFSAERLKGVDSTLKIQPAELGDSAMYLCASSLGLAEAFFGQGTRLTVV.